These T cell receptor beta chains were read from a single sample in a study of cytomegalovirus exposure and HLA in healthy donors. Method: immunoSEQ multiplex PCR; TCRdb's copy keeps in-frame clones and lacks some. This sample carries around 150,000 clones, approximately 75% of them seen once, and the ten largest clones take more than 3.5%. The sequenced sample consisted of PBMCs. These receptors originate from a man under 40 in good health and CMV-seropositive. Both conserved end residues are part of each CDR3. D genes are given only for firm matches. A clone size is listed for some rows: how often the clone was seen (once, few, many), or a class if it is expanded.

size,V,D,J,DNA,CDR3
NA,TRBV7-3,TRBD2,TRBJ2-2,TGTGCCAGCAGACGGACTAGCGGAGACACCGGGGAGCTGTTTTTT,CASRRTSGDTGELFF
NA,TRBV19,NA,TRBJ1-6,TGTGCCAGTAGTACCCAGGGGATGATGAATTCACCCCTCCACTTT,CASSTQGMMNSPLHF
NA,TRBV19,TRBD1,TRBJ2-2,TGTGCCAGTAGCCGGGACAGGGGTACCGGGGAGCTGTTTTTT,CASSRDRGTGELFF
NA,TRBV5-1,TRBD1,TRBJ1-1,TGCGCCAGCAGTCTGACTGGAAGCCAGGGGGCGGACACTGAAGCTTTCTTT,CASSLTGSQGADTEAFF
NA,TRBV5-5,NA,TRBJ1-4,TGTGCCAGCAGCTTTTTCGACAGACGGCGAAGCACGAATGAAAAACTGTTTTTT,CASSFFDRRRSTNEKLFF
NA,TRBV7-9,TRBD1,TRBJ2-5,TGTGCCAGCAGCTTAGGCAGGGGGTCGGGAGAGACCCAGTACTTC,CASSLGRGSGETQYF
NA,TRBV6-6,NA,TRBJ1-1,TGTGCCAGCAGCCCAGGGGACACTGAAGCTTTCTTT,CASSPGDTEAFF
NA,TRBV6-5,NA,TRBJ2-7,TGTGCCAGCAGTTACTCTCCGACATCAGGCGAGCAGTACTTC,CASSYSPTSGEQYF
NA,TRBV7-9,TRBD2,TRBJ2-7,TGTGCCAGCAGTTCGGGACTAGAAGCCTACGAGCAGTACTTC,CASSSGLEAYEQYF
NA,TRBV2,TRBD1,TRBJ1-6,TGTGCCAGCAGGCAAGGGACAGGGCGAGAATCACCCCTCCACTTT,CASRQGTGRESPLHF
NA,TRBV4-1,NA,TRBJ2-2,TGCGCCAGCAGCCACGCCCGGGACTCTATCTCCACCGGGGAGCTGTTTTTT,CASSHARDSISTGELFF
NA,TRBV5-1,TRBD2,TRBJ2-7,TGCGCCAGCAGCCCTAGACGGGGGGGAGCGGTTTGGCAGTACTTC,CASSPRRGGAVWQYF
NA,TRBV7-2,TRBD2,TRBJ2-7,TGTGCCAGCAGCCCAACTAGCGGGTATACCTACGAGCAGTACTTC,CASSPTSGYTYEQYF
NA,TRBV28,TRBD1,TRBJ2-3,TGTGCCGGAGGGGACAGGGGGCCAGATACGCAGTATTTT,CAGGDRGPDTQYF
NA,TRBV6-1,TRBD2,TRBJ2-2,TGTGCCAGCAGAAGAGCGGGGGGGCAGGACGGGGAGCTGTTTTTT,CASRRAGGQDGELFF
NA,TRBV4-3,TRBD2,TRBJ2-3,TGCGCCAGCAGCCAAGGACTAGCGGGGCCAGATACGCAGTATTTT,CASSQGLAGPDTQYF
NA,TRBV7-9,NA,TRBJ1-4,TGTGCCAGCAGCTTAGCAGGGGGGGGCTTGAGTGAAAAACTGTTTTTT,CASSLAGGGLSEKLFF
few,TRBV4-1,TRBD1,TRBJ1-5,TGCGCCAGCAGCCAAGGACAGGGGGTTCAGCCCCAGCATTTT,CASSQGQGVQPQHF
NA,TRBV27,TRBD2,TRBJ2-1,TGTGCCAGCAGTGTCACTAGCGGGGGGGCCTTATGGAATGAGCAGTTCTTC,CASSVTSGGALWNEQFF
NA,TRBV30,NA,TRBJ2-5,TGTGCCTGGAGTGTACCAGTCGGGGAGACCCAGTACTTC,CAWSVPVGETQYF
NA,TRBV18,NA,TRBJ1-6,TGTGCCAGCTCACCTAACGAGGGCGGCTCACCCCTCCACTTT,CASSPNEGGSPLHF
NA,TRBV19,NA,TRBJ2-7,TGTGCCTCGCGTCCGGCAGGGGACCACGAGCAGTACTTC,CASRPAGDHEQYF
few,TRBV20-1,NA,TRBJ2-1,TGCAGTCTTCCCGGGTACAATGAGCAGTTCTTC,CSLPGYNEQFF
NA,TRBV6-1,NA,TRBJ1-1,TGTGCCAGCAGTGAACTATTGAACACTGAAGCTTTCTTT,CASSELLNTEAFF
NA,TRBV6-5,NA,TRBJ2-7,TGTGCCAGCAGTTACTCGGCAGGGTTGCACGAGCAGTACTTC,CASSYSAGLHEQYF
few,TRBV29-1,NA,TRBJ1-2,TGCAGCGTTGAACCCAGGTATAGTCGTGGCTACACCTTC,CSVEPRYSRGYTF
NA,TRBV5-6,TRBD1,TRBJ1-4,TGTGCCAGCAGAACGCAGGGGGCGAATGAAAAACTGTTTTTT,CASRTQGANEKLFF
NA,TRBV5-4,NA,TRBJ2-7,TGTGCCAGCAGCCCTCAGGGATACTACGAGCAGTACTTC,CASSPQGYYEQYF
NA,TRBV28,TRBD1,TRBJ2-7,TGTGCCAGCAGTTTAATGCGTACAGGGGCCTACGAGCAGTACTTC,CASSLMRTGAYEQYF
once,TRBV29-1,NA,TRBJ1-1,TGCAGCGTTGTAGGGCAGGGCGGGGAGACTGAAGCTTTCTTT,CSVVGQGGETEAFF
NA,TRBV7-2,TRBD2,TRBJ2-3,TGTGCCAGCAGCCCCTTTTCTAGCGGGGCTAGCACAGATACGCAGTATTTT,CASSPFSSGASTDTQYF
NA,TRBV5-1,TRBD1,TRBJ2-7,TGCGCCAGCAGCTTAAGGACAGGGGGCGCTTACGAGCAATACTTC,CASSLRTGGAYEQYF
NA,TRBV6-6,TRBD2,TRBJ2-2,TGTGCCAGCAGTTACCCTAGCGGGCTAAACACCGGGGAGCTGTTTTTT,CASSYPSGLNTGELFF
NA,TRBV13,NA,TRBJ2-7,TGTGCCAGCAGCTTACGGGGGGCTCACGAGCAGTACTTC,CASSLRGAHEQYF
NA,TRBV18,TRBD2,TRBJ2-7,TGTGCCAGCTCACCACCTAGCGGGGGGGCCCGGGAGCAGTACTTC,CASSPPSGGAREQYF
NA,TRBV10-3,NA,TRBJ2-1,TGTGCCATCAGTGGGGGAGGGGGAAACTACAATGAGCAGTTCTTC,CAISGGGGNYNEQFF
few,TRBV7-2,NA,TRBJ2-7,TGTGCCAGCAGCTTAGGTCCTAGATCCTACGAGCAGTACTTC,CASSLGPRSYEQYF
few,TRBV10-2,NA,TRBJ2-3,TGCGCCAGCAGTGACCTGGACACGAAGAGCACAGATACGCAGTATTTT,CASSDLDTKSTDTQYF
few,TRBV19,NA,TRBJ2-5,TGTGCCAGTACCTTCGGAGAGACCCAGTACTTC,CASTFGETQYF
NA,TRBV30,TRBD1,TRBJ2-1,TGTGCCTGGGCCTTTTCCGGGACAGAAAACCTAAGGTTCTTC,CAWAFSGTENLRFF
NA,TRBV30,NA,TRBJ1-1,TGTGCCAGCGCGTTAGACACTGAAGCTTTCTTT,CASALDTEAFF